This TCR beta chain was profiled in a study of blood T cell repertoires in COVID-19 (TCRdb year 2020). Looking at the study overall: Collaborator samples came from the United States, Italy and Spain and covered acute and convalescent phases of COVID-19. A de-identified subject ID, COVID-19 status, age in years and sex were almost always included in the sample metadata. Where available, HLA class I and class II types were obtained from metadata supplied by the sample provider rather than from assay-based typing. A freely available public database, intended as a resource for researchers studying the immune response to SARS-CoV-2, is where the repertoires were released. Subjects who had been exposed to COVID-19, were actively infected with it, or had recovered from it provided the deeply sampled blood TCRbeta repertoires that made up the dataset. The material from the prospective study consisted of cDNA or gDNA derived from T cells, B-cell-depleted T cells, or PBMCs. Samples were obtained from the ongoing ImmuneRACE study (first 160 participants) and from about 1,300 subjects provided by 6 global collaborators.

Details on this clone: Its antigen remains undetermined. No per-base quality is available; no much larger clone lies one base away.

The collaborating institutions used their own protocols to collect whole blood in K2EDTA tubes. For TCRbeta analysis, collaborators shipped samples as frozen whole blood, isolated PBMCs, or DNA extracted from either of those sample types. Overall results and qualifications from the work: The amount of clinical and demographic metadata varied by source and participant and was provided uncurated.

TCRbeta CDR3 regions were amplified from genomic DNA using the immunoSEQ Assay, a bias-controlled multiplex PCR. Per the source publication's procedure: The number of nucleated cells in each sample was estimated by amplification of reference gene primers within the assay. To quantify the absolute abundance of each unique TCRbeta CDR3 rearrangement, sequence reads were collapsed and filtered. For each sample, productive Simpson clonality was calculated as the square root of Simpson's diversity index over productive rearrangements. TCRdb took this table from immuneACCESS and kept in-frame rearrangements with V and J called. Such tables lack part of the clones; where checked against another copy, unresolved V genes explain under half of the gap, and the rest is unexplained. V and J calls and clone size are copied from that table; D and trimming were computed from the DNA. For this sample the table gives approximately 60,000 clones, of which about 89% were detected only once. The top ten clones comprise about 7% of the sample.

Ends trimmed: V by 3 bases, J by 3 bases; bases unmatched to a gene: 9. The CDR3 covers 17 residues, taking in both the cysteine and the phenylalanine. Only the CDR3 region is kept as DNA, spanning 51 bases read in frame from base 1. In the germline V gene, CDR1 corresponds to KGHSH and CDR2 to LQKENI. The specimen was peripheral blood. This chain is built from TRBV18 and TRBJ1-2; 11 nucleotides in the junction match TRBD1. The sequence was obtained from a man between 60 and 70 years old with active or convalescent COVID-19. The CDR3 reads CASSPGQGAMVYYGYTF. The DNA sequence is as follows: TGTGCCAGCTCACCCGGACAGGGGGCGATGGTTTACTATGGCTACACCTTC. With all but the CDR3 taken from the reference TRBV18 and TRBJ1-2 genes, the full variable domain is: NAGVMQNPRHLVRRRGQEARLRCSPMKGHSHVYWYRQLPEEGLKFMVYLQKENIIDESGMPKERFSAEFPKEGPSILRIQQVVRGDSAAYFCASSPGQGAMVYYGYTFGSGTRLTVV.